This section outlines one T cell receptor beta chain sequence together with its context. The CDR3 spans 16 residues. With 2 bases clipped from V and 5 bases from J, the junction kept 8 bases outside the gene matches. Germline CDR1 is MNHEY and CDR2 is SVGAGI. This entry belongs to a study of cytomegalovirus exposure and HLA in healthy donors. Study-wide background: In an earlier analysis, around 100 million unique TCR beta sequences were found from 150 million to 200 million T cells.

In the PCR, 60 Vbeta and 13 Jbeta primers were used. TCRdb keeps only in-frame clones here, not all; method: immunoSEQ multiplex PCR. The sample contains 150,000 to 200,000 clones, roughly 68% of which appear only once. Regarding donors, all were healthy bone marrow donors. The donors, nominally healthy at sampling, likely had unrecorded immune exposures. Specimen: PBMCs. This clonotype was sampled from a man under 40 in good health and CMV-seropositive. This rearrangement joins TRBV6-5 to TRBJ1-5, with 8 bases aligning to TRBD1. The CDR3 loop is CASSYNRDRYYQPQHF. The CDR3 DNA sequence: TGTGCCAGCAGTTACAACCGGGACAGGTATTATCAGCCCCAGCATTTT.